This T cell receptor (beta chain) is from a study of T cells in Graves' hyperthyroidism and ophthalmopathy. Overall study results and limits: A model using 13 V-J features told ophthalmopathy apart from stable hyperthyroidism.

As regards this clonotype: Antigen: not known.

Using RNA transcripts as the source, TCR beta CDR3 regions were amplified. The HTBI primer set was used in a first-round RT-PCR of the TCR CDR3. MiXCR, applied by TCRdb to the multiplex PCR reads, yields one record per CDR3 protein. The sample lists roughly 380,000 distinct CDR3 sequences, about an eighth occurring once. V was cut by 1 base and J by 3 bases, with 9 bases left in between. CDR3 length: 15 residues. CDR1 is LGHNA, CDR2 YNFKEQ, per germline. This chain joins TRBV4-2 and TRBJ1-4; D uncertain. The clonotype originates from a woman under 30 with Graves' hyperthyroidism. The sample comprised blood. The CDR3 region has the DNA TGTGCCAGCAGCCAAGGCCTGTCGTCTAATGAAAAACTGTTTTTT. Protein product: CASSQGLSSNEKLFF.